These 13 T cell receptor beta chains originate from one sample sequenced in a study of blood T cells in healthy people across ages (dated by TCRdb to about 2015). Library method: 5' RACE. Sequenced using an Illumina HiSeq 2500. The second PCR ran for about 6 to 11 cycles and used a J-beta primer mix along with a sample-barcoded 5' primer. The raw public data were reprocessed by TCRdb itself: fastp quality trimming at Q25, MiXCR clonotype calling, in-frame beta chains only. Entries are consolidated by CDR3 protein sequence, retaining the most common genes and DNA. Within this sample are under 750,000 distinct CDR3 sequences, with roughly 43% of them counted one time only. The leading ten clones occupy 20% to 25% of the sample. Material: blood. These receptors all stem from an elderly man in good health.

Only a few counts were recorded for this clonotype. The chain combines TRBV20-1 with TRBJ1-5; perhaps TRBD1 as D (5 bases). V lost 2 bases and J lost 7, with 12 bases in between. From germline, CDR1 is DFQATT and CDR2 SNEGSKA (reference sequence). The CDR3 is made up of 13 amino acids. CDR3 loop: CSARQGSGQPQHF. In nucleotides, the CDR3 is TGCAGTGCTAGACAGGGTTCGGGACAGCCCCAGCATTTT.

The chain uses TRBV5-1 and TRBJ2-3, with 8 bases identical to TRBD2. V trimming: 7 bases; J trimming: 8 bases; junction bases outside the gene matches: 6. Germline CDR1 SGHRS, CDR2 YFSETQ. The CDR3 is 12 residues long. This chain's CDR3 is CASESGGGTQYF. The CDR3 region has the DNA TGCGCCAGCGAGAGCGGGGGAGGTACGCAGTATTTT.

This rearrangement joins TRBV20-1 to TRBJ1-2; 8 nucleotides match TRBD1. Germline-derived CDR1 and CDR2 are DFQATT and SNEGSKA (reference sequence). The V gene end was trimmed by 1 base and the J gene end by 5 bases; junction bases not matched to a gene: 6. The CDR3 is 14 amino acids. CDR3 residues: CSARAQGGRYGYTF. The CDR3 DNA reads as TGCAGTGCTAGAGCACAGGGGGGCCGATATGGCTACACCTTC.

The V and J genes are TRBV24-1 and TRBJ2-2, with 9 bases matching TRBD2. CDR1 KGHDR and CDR2 SFDVKD come from the germline V gene. V lost 3 bases and J lost 5; bases outside the gene matches: 9. CDR3 length equals 17 residues. The chain's CDR3 is CATSDPAGLARTGELFF. Here the CDR3 DNA reads TGTGCCACCAGTGATCCAGCAGGACTAGCGAGAACCGGGGAGCTGTTTTTT.

This clonotype was found a few times. This chain joins TRBV7-9 and TRBJ2-1; 12 bases match TRBD2. Germline CDR1 reads SEHNR; CDR2 reads FQNEAQ (reference sequence). V lost 6 bases to trimming and J lost 7 bases; unmatched junction nucleotides: 7. The CDR3 is 15 amino acids. CDR3 residues: CASRSSGGASNEQFF. CDR3 nucleotide sequence: TGTGCCAGCAGATCTAGCGGGGGGGCCTCAAATGAGCAGTTCTTC.

This clonotype was observed a single time. The V and J genes are TRBV5-4 and TRBJ2-1, with TRBD1 identical over 9 bases. The V segment lost 5 bases and the J segment 13 bases; nucleotides outside the gene matches: 19. Germline V gene lookup returns CDR1 SGHNT and CDR2 YYREEE (reference sequence). CDR3 length equals 16 residues. CDR3 sequence (DNA): TGTGCCAGCAGGCCAACCGGGACAGGGTACCAAGAGACCCAGTTCTTC. It translates to CASRPTGTGYQETQFF.

In this sample, this clonotype turned up once. A much larger clone lies one base from this, so it may be a read error. The V call is TRBV6-5, the J call TRBJ2-1, with a possible D match to TRBD1 (6 bases). The J call may be mistaken, given a closer DNA end match to TRBJ2-7. Germline CDR1 is MNHEY and CDR2 is SVGAGI. This CDR3 has 16 residues. CDR3 DNA: TGTGCCAGCAGTTACTCGTATGGGGGCTCCTACAATGAGCAGTACTTC. Encoded protein: CASSYSYGGSYNEQYF.

This clonotype turned up a few times. At one end the junction does not follow the germline gene, possibly because of a read error. This sequence joins TRBV7-2 and TRBJ2-3, with D possibly being TRBD2 (5 bases). Germline-derived CDR1 and CDR2 are SGHTA and FQGNSA. The CDR3 extends over 14 amino acids. CDR3 sequence: CASSVAWRADTQYF. CDR3 sequence (DNA): TGTGCCAGCAGCGTAGCGTGGCGGGCAGATACGCAGTATTTT.

This clonotype turned up a few times. V gene TRBV4-3 combines with J gene TRBJ2-5, with 8 nucleotides matching TRBD2. The end of the DNA aligns better with TRBJ2-7, so the J call may be wrong. Germline V gene sequence: CDR1 LGHNA, CDR2 YSLEER. The CDR3 spans 14 residues. The CDR3 sequence is CASSQDRRGGEQYF. The CDR3, as DNA: TGCGCCAGCAGCCAAGATCGTCGGGGGGGCGAGCAGTACTTC.

The rearrangement uses TRBV3-1 and TRBJ2-7, with 9 bases fitting TRBD2. V lost 0 bases and J lost 12; bases outside the gene matches: 12. Germline V lookup: CDR1 LGHDT, CDR2 YNNKEL (reference sequence). The CDR3 totals 15 residues. The CDR3 loop reads CASSQERAGGLSPYF. CDR3 DNA: TGTGCCAGCAGCCAAGAACGAGCGGGAGGCCTCAGCCCGTACTTC.

This clonotype has a single count. The chain joins TRBV7-9 to TRBJ2-3; D is unclear. Trimming stripped 2 bases from V and 4 bases from J, with 13 bases between. Germline CDR1 and CDR2: SEHNR and FQNEAQ (reference sequence). The CDR3 length is 15 residues. The CDR3 DNA reads TGTGCCAGCAGCTTATATGGCCCGAAGGCAGATACGCAGTATTTT. Protein: CASSLYGPKADTQYF.

On this clonotype itself: A junction boundary mismatches the germline segment, possibly from a read error. The J gene is TRBJ2-3, the V gene TRBV20-1; 7 nucleotides match TRBD2. CDR1 is DFQATT, CDR2 SNEGSKA, per germline (reference sequence). This CDR3 spans 15 amino acids. The DNA of the CDR3 is TGCAGTGCTAGTTGGGTAGCGGGTAGCACGGATACGCAGTATTTT. It is translated as CSASWVAGSTDTQYF.

This clonotype was seen a handful of times. This chain connects TRBV24-1 to TRBJ2-6; perhaps TRBD1 as D (6 bases). Trimming left V 2 bases short and J 0 bases short, with 10 bases between. This CDR3 contains 17 residues. In germline, CDR1 is KGHDR, CDR2 SFDVKD. CDR3 residues: CATSDSGHPSGANVLTF. The CDR3 region has the DNA TGTGCCACCAGTGATTCGGGACACCCCTCTGGGGCCAACGTCCTGACTTTC.